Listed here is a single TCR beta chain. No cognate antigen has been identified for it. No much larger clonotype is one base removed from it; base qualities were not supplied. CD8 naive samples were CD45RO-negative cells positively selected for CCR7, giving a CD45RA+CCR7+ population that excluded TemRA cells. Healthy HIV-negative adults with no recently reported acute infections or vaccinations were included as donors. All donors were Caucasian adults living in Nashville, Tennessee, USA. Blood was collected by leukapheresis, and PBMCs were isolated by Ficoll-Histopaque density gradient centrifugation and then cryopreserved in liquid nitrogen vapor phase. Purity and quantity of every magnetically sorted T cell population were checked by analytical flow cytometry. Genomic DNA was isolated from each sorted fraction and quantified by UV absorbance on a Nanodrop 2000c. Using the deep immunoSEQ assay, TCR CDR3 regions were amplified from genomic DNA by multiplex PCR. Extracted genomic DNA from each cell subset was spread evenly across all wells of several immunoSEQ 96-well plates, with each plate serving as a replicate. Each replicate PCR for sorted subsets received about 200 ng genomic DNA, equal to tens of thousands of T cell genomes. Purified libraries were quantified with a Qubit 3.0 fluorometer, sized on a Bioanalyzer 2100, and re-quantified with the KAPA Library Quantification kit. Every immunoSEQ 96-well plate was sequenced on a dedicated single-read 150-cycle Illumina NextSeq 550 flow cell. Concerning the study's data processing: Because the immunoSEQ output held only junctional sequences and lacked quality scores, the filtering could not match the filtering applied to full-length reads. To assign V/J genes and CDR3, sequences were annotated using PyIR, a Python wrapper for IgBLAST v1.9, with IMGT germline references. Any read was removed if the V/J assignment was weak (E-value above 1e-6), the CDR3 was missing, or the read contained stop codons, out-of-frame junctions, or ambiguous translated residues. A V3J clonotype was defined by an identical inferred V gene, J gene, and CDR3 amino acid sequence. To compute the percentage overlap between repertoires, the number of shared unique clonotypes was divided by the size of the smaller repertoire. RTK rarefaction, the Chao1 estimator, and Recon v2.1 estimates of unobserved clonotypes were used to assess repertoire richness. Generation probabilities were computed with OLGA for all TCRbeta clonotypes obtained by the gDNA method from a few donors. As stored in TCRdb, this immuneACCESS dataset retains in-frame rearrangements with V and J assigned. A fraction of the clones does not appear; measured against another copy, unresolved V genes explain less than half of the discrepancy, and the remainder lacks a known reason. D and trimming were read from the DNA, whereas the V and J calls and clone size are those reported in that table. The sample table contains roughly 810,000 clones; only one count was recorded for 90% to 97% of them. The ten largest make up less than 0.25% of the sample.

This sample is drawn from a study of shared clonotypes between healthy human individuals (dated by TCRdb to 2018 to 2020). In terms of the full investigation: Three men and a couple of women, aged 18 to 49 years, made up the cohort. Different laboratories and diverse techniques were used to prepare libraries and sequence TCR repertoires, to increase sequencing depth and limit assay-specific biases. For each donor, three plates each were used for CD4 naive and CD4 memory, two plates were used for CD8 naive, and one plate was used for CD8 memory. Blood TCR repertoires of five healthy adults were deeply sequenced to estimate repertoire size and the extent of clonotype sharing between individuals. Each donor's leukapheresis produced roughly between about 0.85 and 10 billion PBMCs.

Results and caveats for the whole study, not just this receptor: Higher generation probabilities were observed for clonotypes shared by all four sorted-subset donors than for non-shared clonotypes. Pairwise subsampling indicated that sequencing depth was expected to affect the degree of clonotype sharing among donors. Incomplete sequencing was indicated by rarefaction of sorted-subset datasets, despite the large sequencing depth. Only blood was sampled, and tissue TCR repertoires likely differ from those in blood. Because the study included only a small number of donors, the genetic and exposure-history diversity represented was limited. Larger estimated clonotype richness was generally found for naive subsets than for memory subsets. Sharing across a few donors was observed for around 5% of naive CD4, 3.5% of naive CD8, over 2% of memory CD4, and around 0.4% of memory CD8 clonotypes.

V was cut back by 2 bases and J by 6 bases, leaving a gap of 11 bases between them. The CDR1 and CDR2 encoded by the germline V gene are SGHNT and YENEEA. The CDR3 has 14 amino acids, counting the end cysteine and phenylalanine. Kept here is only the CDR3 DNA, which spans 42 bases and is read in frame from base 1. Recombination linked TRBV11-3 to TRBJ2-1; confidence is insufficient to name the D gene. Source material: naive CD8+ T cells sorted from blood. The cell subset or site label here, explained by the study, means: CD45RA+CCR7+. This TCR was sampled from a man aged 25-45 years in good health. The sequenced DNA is TGTGCCAGCAGCTTAAGGGCTAGTGTCAATGAGCAGTTCTTC. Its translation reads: CASSLRASVNEQFF. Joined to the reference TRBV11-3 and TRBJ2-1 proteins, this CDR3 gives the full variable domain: EAGVVQSPRYKIIEKKQPVAFWCNPISGHNTLYWYLQNLGQGPELLIRYENEEAVDDSQLPKDRFSAERLKGVDSTLKIQPAELGDSAVYLCASSLRASVNEQFFGPGTRLTVL.